This is a list of T cell receptor beta chains from one sample in a study of blood T cell repertoires in COVID-19. The assay was immunoSEQ multiplex PCR, and TCRdb's table has in-frame clones only and misses some. The repertoire holds about 140,000 clones, with around 86% as singletons. The material sequenced was peripheral blood. Receptor source: a man in his fifties with active COVID-19. The CDR3 runs from the conserved cysteine through the conserved F or W. A D gene is named only where the DNA matches it firmly. Not every row has a clone size; where given, it reads once, few, many or a size class.

clone_size: once; j_call: TRBJ2-5; d_call: TRBD2; v_call: TRBV2; cdr3_nt: TGTGCCAGCAGTATAGGCGGGGGGCCCCAAGAGACCCAGTACTTC; cdr3_aa: CASSIGGGPQETQYF
clone_size: once; j_call: TRBJ1-1; d_call: TRBD1; v_call: TRBV7-8; cdr3_nt: TGTGCCAGCAGCTTAAGGGACAGTTACACTGAAGCTTTCTTT; cdr3_aa: CASSLRDSYTEAFF
clone_size: .; j_call: TRBJ2-3; d_call: .; v_call: TRBV5-1; cdr3_nt: TGCGCCAGCAGCCCAGGACTCAAAAGTAAGACAGATACGCAGTATTTT; cdr3_aa: CASSPGLKSKTDTQYF
clone_size: .; j_call: TRBJ1-5; d_call: .; v_call: TRBV7-2; cdr3_nt: TGTGCCAGCAGCCCCCGGGGTCAGCCCCAGCATTTT; cdr3_aa: CASSPRGQPQHF
clone_size: .; j_call: TRBJ1-2; d_call: .; v_call: TRBV4-1; cdr3_nt: TGCGCCAGCAGCCGTGGGGAGCAGGTCACCGACTATGGCTACACCTTC; cdr3_aa: CASSRGEQVTDYGYTF
clone_size: .; j_call: TRBJ1-1; d_call: .; v_call: TRBV19; cdr3_nt: TGTGCCAGCTTGGCGGCGGAGTTCACTGAAGCTTTCTTT; cdr3_aa: CASLAAEFTEAFF
clone_size: .; j_call: TRBJ2-1; d_call: TRBD1; v_call: TRBV11-1; cdr3_nt: TGTGCCAGCAGCCTTGGACAGGGTCAATACAATGAGCAGTTCTTC; cdr3_aa: CASSLGQGQYNEQFF
clone_size: .; j_call: TRBJ1-4; d_call: .; v_call: TRBV30; cdr3_nt: TGTGCCTGGAGTGTACGGGTTAATGAAAAACTGTTTTTT; cdr3_aa: CAWSVRVNEKLFF
clone_size: .; j_call: TRBJ2-7; d_call: .; v_call: TRBV7-9; cdr3_nt: TGTGCCAGCAGCTTAGATGGCGGGGTAAACTACGAGCAGTACTTC; cdr3_aa: CASSLDGGVNYEQYF
clone_size: .; j_call: TRBJ2-6; d_call: .; v_call: TRBV5-8; cdr3_nt: TGTGCCAGCAGCTTTGAGTACCCGTCTGGGGCCAACGTCCTGACTTTC; cdr3_aa: CASSFEYPSGANVLTF
clone_size: .; j_call: TRBJ1-1; d_call: .; v_call: TRBV20-1; cdr3_nt: TGCAGTGCTAGACGACAGTTGGAAGCTTTCTTT; cdr3_aa: CSARRQLEAFF
clone_size: .; j_call: TRBJ2-3; d_call: .; v_call: TRBV5-4; cdr3_nt: TGTGCCAGCAGCTTGGGGCCCCCAGGCACAGATACGCAGTATTTT; cdr3_aa: CASSLGPPGTDTQYF
clone_size: .; j_call: TRBJ1-2; d_call: TRBD1; v_call: TRBV12-5; cdr3_nt: TGTGCTAGTGGTTTGGCGCCGGGACAGGGGGCGAAGGGCTACACCTTC; cdr3_aa: CASGLAPGQGAKGYTF
clone_size: few; j_call: TRBJ1-3; d_call: TRBD1; v_call: TRBV29-1; cdr3_nt: TGCAGCGTGACTACTCCGGGACAGGGGATCACTGGAAACACCATATATTTT; cdr3_aa: CSVTTPGQGITGNTIYF
clone_size: .; j_call: TRBJ1-2; d_call: .; v_call: TRBV30; cdr3_nt: TGTGCCTGGACCCAGGAGGGAGGCTACACCTTC; cdr3_aa: CAWTQEGGYTF
clone_size: .; j_call: TRBJ1-5; d_call: .; v_call: TRBV10-3; cdr3_nt: TGTGCCATCACTAACCAGCCCCAGCATTTT; cdr3_aa: CAITNQPQHF
clone_size: .; j_call: TRBJ1-1; d_call: .; v_call: TRBV5-4; cdr3_nt: TGTGCCAGCAGCTTGGAGGGGGTGAACACTGAAGCTTTCTTT; cdr3_aa: CASSLEGVNTEAFF
clone_size: .; j_call: TRBJ1-2; d_call: .; v_call: TRBV4-2; cdr3_nt: TGTGCCAGCAGCCAAGAATCCGGGGGGAAAGGCTATGGCTACACCTTC; cdr3_aa: CASSQESGGKGYGYTF
clone_size: .; j_call: TRBJ1-1; d_call: .; v_call: TRBV12-3/TRBV12-4; cdr3_nt: TGTGCCAGCCGCCGAGCCGGCACTGAAGCTTTCTTT; cdr3_aa: CASRRAGTEAFF
clone_size: .; j_call: TRBJ1-1; d_call: .; v_call: TRBV11-3; cdr3_nt: TGTGCCAGCAGCTTGTGGGCGAACACTGAAGCTTTCTTT; cdr3_aa: CASSLWANTEAFF
clone_size: .; j_call: TRBJ2-3; d_call: .; v_call: TRBV7-8; cdr3_nt: TGTGCCAGCAGCTTAGGTCTTACGGGACTCCGAACAGATACGCAGTATTTT; cdr3_aa: CASSLGLTGLRTDTQYF
clone_size: .; j_call: TRBJ1-1; d_call: TRBD1; v_call: TRBV24-1; cdr3_nt: TGTGCCACCAGTGATTTCCGTTCTGACAGGGCGGACACTGAAGCTTTCTTT; cdr3_aa: CATSDFRSDRADTEAFF
clone_size: .; j_call: TRBJ2-1; d_call: .; v_call: TRBV11-2; cdr3_nt: TGTGCCAGCAGCTCAGGGGTCGGTGAGCAGTTCTTC; cdr3_aa: CASSSGVGEQFF
clone_size: few; j_call: TRBJ2-2; d_call: TRBD1; v_call: TRBV5-4; cdr3_nt: TGTGCCAGCAGCGCGGGGGACAGGGATACCGGGGAGCTGTTTTTT; cdr3_aa: CASSAGDRDTGELFF
clone_size: .; j_call: TRBJ2-7; d_call: TRBD1; v_call: TRBV6-2/TRBV6-3; cdr3_nt: TGTGCCAGCAGTTACGGACAGGGGGTGTCCTACGAGCAGTACTTC; cdr3_aa: CASSYGQGVSYEQYF
clone_size: .; j_call: TRBJ1-3; d_call: .; v_call: TRBV7-2; cdr3_nt: TGTGCCAGCAGCTTAGCAGGGGGTAGGTTCGGCGGTGACACCATATATTTT; cdr3_aa: CASSLAGGRFGGDTIYF
clone_size: .; j_call: TRBJ2-5; d_call: TRBD2; v_call: TRBV7-9; cdr3_nt: TGTGCCAGCAGCCCCCCGGGGGGGAGCGTTTCCCAGTACTTC; cdr3_aa: CASSPPGGSVSQYF
clone_size: .; j_call: TRBJ2-7; d_call: TRBD1; v_call: TRBV6-6; cdr3_nt: TGTGCCAGCAGTTACGGGTACAGGGGAGTAACCTACGAGCAGTACTTC; cdr3_aa: CASSYGYRGVTYEQYF
clone_size: .; j_call: TRBJ1-2; d_call: .; v_call: TRBV6-2/TRBV6-3; cdr3_nt: TGTGCCAGCAGTTACTATGTACAAGGAGAAGGCTACACCTTC; cdr3_aa: CASSYYVQGEGYTF
clone_size: .; j_call: TRBJ2-1; d_call: TRBD2; v_call: TRBV5-6; cdr3_nt: TGTGCCAGCAGCTTGAGTCCCGGGACTACCTACCATGAGCAGTTCTTC; cdr3_aa: CASSLSPGTTYHEQFF
clone_size: .; j_call: TRBJ2-3; d_call: .; v_call: TRBV7-7; cdr3_nt: TGTGCCAGCAGCTTAGGAGGGTCAGATACGCAGTATTTT; cdr3_aa: CASSLGGSDTQYF
clone_size: .; j_call: TRBJ1-4; d_call: TRBD1; v_call: TRBV2; cdr3_nt: TGTGCCAGCAGGCGACCCGGGACAGGGGCCGAAAAACTGTTTTTT; cdr3_aa: CASRRPGTGAEKLFF
clone_size: few; j_call: TRBJ2-2; d_call: TRBD2; v_call: TRBV9; cdr3_nt: TGTGCCAGCAGCATTACGGGACTAGCGGGGGCCGGGGAGCTGTTTTTT; cdr3_aa: CASSITGLAGAGELFF
clone_size: once; j_call: TRBJ1-1; d_call: TRBD1; v_call: TRBV5-1; cdr3_nt: TGCGCCAGCAGCCTCCAGGGGGGAGTCGGAACTGAAGCTTTCTTT; cdr3_aa: CASSLQGGVGTEAFF
clone_size: .; j_call: TRBJ1-3; d_call: TRBD1; v_call: TRBV9; cdr3_nt: TGTGCCAGCAGCAAGAGCTCCGGGGGACAGGGGGTCAACACCATATATTTT; cdr3_aa: CASSKSSGGQGVNTIYF
clone_size: once; j_call: TRBJ2-1; d_call: TRBD2; v_call: TRBV6-6; cdr3_nt: TGTGCCAGCAGTCGGACTAGCGGGGGGGCGAATGAGCAGTTCTTC; cdr3_aa: CASSRTSGGANEQFF
clone_size: few; j_call: TRBJ1-3; d_call: .; v_call: TRBV7-2; cdr3_nt: TGTGCCAGCAGCCCATCCCACAGACAGGGAAACACCATATATTTT; cdr3_aa: CASSPSHRQGNTIYF
clone_size: .; j_call: TRBJ1-1; d_call: TRBD1; v_call: TRBV11-2; cdr3_nt: TGTGCCAGCAGCGCGCAGAGCAGGGGGCATTCTGAAGCTTTCTTT; cdr3_aa: CASSAQSRGHSEAFF
clone_size: few; j_call: TRBJ2-5; d_call: TRBD1; v_call: TRBV5-1; cdr3_nt: TGCGCCAGCAGCTTGGGACAGGGGGTTGTGGAGACCCAGTACTTC; cdr3_aa: CASSLGQGVVETQYF
clone_size: .; j_call: TRBJ2-5; d_call: TRBD1; v_call: TRBV3-1/TRBV3-2; cdr3_nt: TGTGCCAGCAGCCTCGGGACAGGGGGGTGTGAGACCCAGTACTTC; cdr3_aa: CASSLGTGGCETQYF
clone_size: .; j_call: TRBJ2-5; d_call: TRBD1; v_call: TRBV5-3; cdr3_nt: TGTGCCAGAAGCTTAAAACTTAGGACAGGCTGGAAAGAGACCCAGTACTTC; cdr3_aa: CARSLKLRTGWKETQYF
clone_size: .; j_call: TRBJ2-4; d_call: .; v_call: TRBV27; cdr3_nt: TGTGCCAGCAGTCCAGAACCCCCCACCCGGGCCAGGGCAAACATTCAGTACTTC; cdr3_aa: CASSPEPPTRARANIQYF
clone_size: .; j_call: TRBJ2-1; d_call: .; v_call: TRBV6-2/TRBV6-3; cdr3_nt: TGTGCCAGCAGTACCGGGACTCTTAACTACAATGAGCAGTTCTTC; cdr3_aa: CASSTGTLNYNEQFF